These 14 T cell receptor beta chains were sequenced from one sample in a study of T cell responses to AZD1222 COVID-19 vaccine. Only in-frame clones appear in the TCRdb table, and some are missing; sequencing was by immunoSEQ multiplex PCR. The sample comprises fewer than 130,000 clones, about 90% of which are singletons, and 2% to 3% rests with the top ten. Specimen: peripheral blood, collected 28 days after the second AZD1222 dose. The receptors were gathered from an adult who received the AZD1222 COVID-19 vaccine.

The chain combines TRBV5-8 with TRBJ2-5; D may be TRBD1 or TRBD2 (6 bases each). The germline V gene has CDR1 SGHTS and CDR2 YDEGEE. CDR3 size: 16 residues. Trimming shortened V by 7 bases and J by 1 base, and 20 bases separated the two germline ends. CDR3 nucleotides: TGTGCCAGCGGGGCGGGTTCGGGGGCATCCCAAGAGACCCAGTACTTC. Protein sequence: CASGAGSGASQETQYF.

This CDR3 is CAWRPEAGPGNTIYF. CDR3 nucleotides: TGTGCCTGGAGGCCCGAGGCAGGGCCCGGAAACACCATATATTTT. The chain couples TRBV30 to TRBJ1-3; TRBD1 is a possible D gene (5 bases). CDR1 and CDR2 (germline): GTSNPN, SVGIG (reference sequence). Trimming took 3 bases from V and 4 from J, leaving 16 bases between them. The CDR3 runs to 15 residues.

This clone was detected once. The J gene is TRBJ1-6, the V gene TRBV7-9; D may be TRBD1 (6 bases). The V end lost 5 bases, the J end lost 3 bases, and 17 bases lay between the germline ends. CDR1 SEHNR and CDR2 FQNEAQ come from the germline V gene (reference sequence). This CDR3 has 17 residues. CDR3 protein: CASSPRAGALYNSPLHF. CDR3 coding DNA: TGTGCCAGCAGCCCACGGGCAGGGGCACTCTATAATTCACCCCTCCACTTT.

The V gene is TRBV7-3, the J gene TRBJ2-1, with 9 positions matching TRBD1. Unmatched junction bases numbered 8, after V lost 8 bases and J lost 6 bases. CDR3 length: 14 amino acids. The germline CDR1 and CDR2 sequences are SGHTA and FQGTGA. In DNA form, the CDR3 reads TGTGCCAGCTCGGGACAGGGCGTCGCCAATGAGCAGTTCTTC. Translation gives CASSGQGVANEQFF.

This sequence joins TRBV28 and TRBJ1-6; 9 nucleotides match TRBD1. The CDR3 is made up of 18 amino acids. Germline lookup yields CDR1 MDHEN and CDR2 SYDVKM. Trimming cost V 5 bases and J 0 bases; bases outside gene matches: 8. The CDR3 coding sequence is TGTGCCAGCAGTCCTGAGGACAGGGGCATCTCCTATAATTCACCCCTCCACTTT. Its translation: CASSPEDRGISYNSPLHF.

CDR3 bases: TGTGCCAGTAGTTTACGACAGGCCCAGAACACTGAAGCTTTCTTT. Residues: CASSLRQAQNTEAFF. This chain links TRBV19 with TRBJ1-1; D may be TRBD1 (6 bases). Germline V gene data show CDR1 as LNHDA and CDR2 as SQIVND (reference sequence). Trimming shortened V by 5 bases and J by 1 base, and 14 bases separated the two germline ends. This CDR3 is built from 15 residues.

The V and J genes are TRBV5-1 and TRBJ1-2; D not resolved. V was trimmed by 7 bases and J by 6 bases, leaving 19 bases between them. The CDR3 runs 14 residues. Germline CDR1 reads SGHRS; CDR2 reads YFSETQ. The CDR3 is CASSDLKGVNGYTF. The CDR3 DNA is TGCGCCAGCTCTGATCTGAAGGGTGTGAATGGCTACACCTTC.

The V call is TRBV7-2, the J call TRBJ2-7, with 8 bases aligning to TRBD2. Germline assignment: CDR1 SGHTA and CDR2 FQGNSA. This CDR3 region has 17 residues. V lost 1 base to trimming and J lost 7 bases; unmatched junction nucleotides: 15. The CDR3 reads CASSLGLPAGGAGEQYF. The DNA of the CDR3 is TGTGCCAGCAGCTTAGGGCTACCCGCGGGAGGCGCAGGGGAGCAGTACTTC.

V and J are TRBV11-2 and TRBJ1-1; D is possibly TRBD1 (5 bases). Trimming cost V 5 bases and J 1 base, with 11 bases left between them. The CDR3 consists of 14 residues. Germline V gene data show CDR1 as SGHAT and CDR2 as FQNNGV. The CDR3 DNA follows: TGTGCCAGCAGCCTATTTACAGGGAACACTGAAGCTTTCTTT. Protein: CASSLFTGNTEAFF.

V usage is TRBV2 and J usage is TRBJ1-4; 9 positions agree with TRBD1. CDR1 and CDR2 (germline): SNHLY, FYNNEI. V trimming: 6 bases; J trimming: 15 bases; junction bases outside the gene matches: 2. The CDR3 is 10 residues long. CDR3 bases: TGTGCCAGCAGAGGACAGGGGATGTTTTTT. It specifies CASRGQGMFF.

The rearrangement joins TRBV9 to TRBJ1-2; no definite D call. V dropped 3 bases and J dropped 2 bases, with 5 bases sitting between them. Germline loops: CDR1 SGDLS, CDR2 YYNGEE. This CDR3 region has 12 residues. CDR3 residues: CASSATNYGYTF. The DNA of the CDR3 is TGTGCCAGCAGCGCCACCAACTATGGCTACACCTTC.

The chain combines TRBV19 with TRBJ2-2; 14 bases are shared with TRBD2. The V gene end was trimmed by 6 bases and the J gene end by 2 bases; junction bases not matched to a gene: 11. The CDR3 runs to 19 residues. Germline assignment: CDR1 LNHDA and CDR2 SQIVND (reference sequence). CDR3 residues: CASSNPGLAGEGNTGELFF. CDR3 nucleotide sequence: TGTGCCAGTAGCAATCCGGGACTAGCGGGAGAGGGTAACACCGGGGAGCTGTTTTTT. Looking up the rest from reference TRBV19 and TRBJ2-2 gives the full variable domain: DGGITQSPKYLFRKEGQNVTLSCEQNLNHDAMYWYRQDPGQGLRLIYYSQIVNDFQKGDIAEGYSVSREKKESFPLTVTSAQKNPTAFYLCASSNPGLAGEGNTGELFFGEGSRLTVL.

Note on this clone: One end of the junction is discordant with germline, which a read error may explain. This chain uses TRBV30 with TRBJ1-1, with TRBD1 matching 10 bases. The CDR3 is 13 amino acids. Germline values: CDR1 GTSNPN, CDR2 SVGIG (reference sequence). The CDR3 spells CARRGQGDTEAFF. The CDR3 nucleotides read TGTGCCAGGAGAGGACAGGGGGACACTGAAGCTTTCTTT.

The J gene is TRBJ2-5, the V gene TRBV4-2, with D maybe TRBD2 (5 bases). V was shortened by 1 base and J by 1 base, with 25 bases between the two germline ends. CDR3 length: 20 residues. Germline V gives CDR1 LGHNA, CDR2 YNFKEQ. DNA of the CDR3: TGTGCCAGCAGCCAAGTGCCGCCGATAGAACCCGACCGGGGCCAAGAGACCCAGTACTTC. Translation: CASSQVPPIEPDRGQETQYF.